Listed here are 22 T cell receptor beta chains from one sample, sequenced in a study of T cell responses to AZD1222 COVID-19 vaccine. TCRdb's copy holds only in-frame clones and misses some; the assay was immunoSEQ multiplex PCR. This sample has about 180,000 clones, with 94% found just once. Sequences were derived from peripheral blood, sampled 28 days after the second AZD1222 dose. These receptors all come from an adult who received the AZD1222 COVID-19 vaccine.

This sequence joins TRBV19 and TRBJ2-7; 11 nucleotides match TRBD1. Per germline, CDR1 LNHDA and CDR2 SQIVND (reference sequence). V lost 4 bases, J lost 1 base, and 3 bases stayed unmatched. The CDR3 is made up of 15 amino acids. The CDR3 loop is CASSTGTGGSYEQYF. The CDR3 DNA reads as TGTGCCAGTAGTACGGGGACAGGGGGGTCCTACGAGCAGTACTTC.

This clone was picked up one time. The chain couples TRBV6-5 to TRBJ2-7; a possible D gene is TRBD2 (6 bases). From germline, CDR1 is MNHEY and CDR2 SVGAGI. CDR3 length: 14 amino acids. The ends were cut back, 2 bases at V and 2 bases at J, with 10 bases in the middle. The CDR3 nucleotides read TGTGCCAGCAGTTACGCGGGGCAACCCTACGAGCAGTACTTC. Translating gives CASSYAGQPYEQYF.

Here the CDR3 DNA reads TGTGCCAGCAGTTCGCTCGGGAATGAGCAGTTCTTC. Residues: CASSSLGNEQFF. The chain joins TRBV12-3 or TRBV12-4 to TRBJ2-1; D gene unclear. The germline V and J ends were trimmed by 4 bases and 7 bases, with 8 bases remaining between them. This CDR3 is built from 12 residues.

This clone was detected a few times. This chain uses TRBV6-2 or TRBV6-3 with TRBJ1-1; D might be TRBD1 (5 bases). Germline V CDR1 and CDR2: MNHEY, SVGEGT. Trimming removed 2 bases at V and 6 bases at J, with 19 bases between. The CDR3 runs 16 residues. The CDR3 coding sequence is TGTGCCAGCAGTTACGAGTCGGGACGACTTCTAGCTGAAGCTTTCTTT. As protein: CASSYESGRLLAEAFF.

V gene TRBV14 combines with J gene TRBJ1-1; D is perhaps TRBD1 (5 bases). The ends were cut back, 4 bases at V and 2 bases at J, with 11 bases in the middle. The V gene's germline CDR1 is SGHDN and CDR2 FVKESK. The CDR3 is 14 amino acids. The CDR3 loop reads CASSRLQENTEAFF. DNA for the CDR3: TGTGCCAGCAGCCGTCTACAGGAAAACACTGAAGCTTTCTTT.

The chain couples TRBV10-1 to TRBJ2-4; TRBD2 aligns across 13 bases. V lost 2 bases and J lost 2; bases outside the gene matches: 3. Germline CDR1 is WNHNN and CDR2 is SYGVQD (reference sequence). The CDR3 spans 17 residues. The CDR3 sequence: CASSEPTSGGTKNIQYF. The CDR3 region has the DNA TGCGCCAGCAGTGAGCCGACTAGCGGGGGGACCAAAAACATTCAGTACTTC.

CDR3 nucleotide sequence: TGTGCCAGTAGCCCGCCGGGCAGGAGGAGCAATCAGCCCCAGCATTTT. Amino acids: CASSPPGRRSNQPQHF. The gene calls are TRBV19 and TRBJ1-5; D is ambiguous. Germline-derived CDR1 and CDR2 are LNHDA and SQIVND (reference sequence). Trimming stripped 6 bases from V and 1 base from J, with 16 bases between. CDR3 length: 16 amino acids.

This clone is a singleton in its sample. The chain carries TRBV29-1 and TRBJ2-5; 8 bases match TRBD1. Trimming took 8 bases from V and 2 from J; bases not matched to a gene: 10. The CDR3 has 14 residues. Germline loops: CDR1 SQVTM, CDR2 ANQGSEA. Here the CDR3 DNA reads TGCAGCTCTAGGACAGGGCCTATTCAAGAGACCCAGTACTTC. It yields the protein CSSRTGPIQETQYF.

The rearrangement uses TRBV30 and TRBJ2-7; 9 nucleotides align to TRBD1. The CDR3 consists of 12 residues. CDR1 GTSNPN and CDR2 SVGIG come from the germline V gene (reference sequence). With V trimmed by 4 bases and J by 9 bases, 7 bases remained unmatched. The DNA for the CDR3 is TGTGCCTGGAACCGGGACAGGGAAGGGCAGTACTTC. Amino acids: CAWNRDREGQYF. Together with reference TRBV30 and TRBJ2-7, the CDR3 gives the full variable domain: SQTIHQWPATLVQPVGSPLSLECTVEGTSNPNLYWYRQAAGRGLQLLFYSVGIGQISSEVPQNLSASRPQDRQFILSSKKLLLSDSGFYLCAWNRDREGQYFGPGTRLTVT.

This chain uses TRBV11-2 with TRBJ1-1; D is unresolved. This CDR3 has 15 amino acids. Germline V gene sequence: CDR1 SGHAT, CDR2 FQNNGV. Trimming cost V 0 bases and J 2 bases, with 10 bases left between them. The CDR3 loop is CASSLETGANTEAFF. CDR3 DNA: TGTGCCAGCAGCTTAGAGACGGGCGCCAACACTGAAGCTTTCTTT.

This clone came up once. This sequence joins TRBV5-1 and TRBJ2-1; TRBD2 agrees at 7 bases. The V segment lost 3 bases and the J segment 3 bases; nucleotides outside the gene matches: 9. The CDR3 runs to 16 residues. Germline V gene data show CDR1 as SGHRS and CDR2 as YFSETQ. CDR3 loop: CASSSNPSGYYNEQFF. As DNA, the CDR3 is TGCGCCAGCAGCTCCAACCCTAGCGGATACTACAATGAGCAGTTCTTC. Filled out from reference TRBV5-1 and TRBJ2-1, the complete variable domain reads KAGVTQTPRYLIKTRGQQVTLSCSPISGHRSVSWYQQTPGQGLQFLFEYFSETQRNKGNFPGRFSGRQFSNSRSEMNVSTLELGDSALYLCASSSNPSGYYNEQFFGPGTRLTVL.

This clone has only one observation. The V call is TRBV4-1, the J call TRBJ2-7; 8 bases agree with TRBD1. CDR1 and CDR2 (germline): MGHRA, YSYEKL. The V and J ends lost 4 bases and 7 bases, in that order; junction bases with no gene match: 6. This CDR3 has 13 residues. CDR3 loop: CASSPPDRVEQYF. For the CDR3, the DNA is TGCGCCAGCAGCCCCCCGGACAGGGTTGAGCAGTACTTC.

V gene TRBV30 combines with J gene TRBJ2-7; 9 nucleotides agree with TRBD1. The CDR3 consists of 14 residues. Germline V gene data show CDR1 as GTSNPN and CDR2 as SVGIG (reference sequence). V lost 3 bases and J lost 1; bases outside the gene matches: 4. The CDR3: CAWSRDRVSYEQYF. For the CDR3, the DNA is TGTGCCTGGAGCCGGGACAGGGTTTCCTACGAGCAGTACTTC.

The rearrangement joins TRBV19 to TRBJ2-1; TRBD1 is a possible D gene (8 bases). Germline V gene data show CDR1 as LNHDA and CDR2 as SQIVND (reference sequence). Trimming took 6 bases from V and 9 from J, leaving 15 bases between them. This CDR3 contains 13 residues. The CDR3 protein is CASRPDREGEQFF. CDR3 nucleotide sequence: TGTGCCAGTAGGCCGGACAGGGAGGGTGAGCAGTTCTTC.

The rearrangement links TRBV7-9 to TRBJ2-1, with 11 bases that match TRBD2. Germline loops: CDR1 SEHNR, CDR2 FQNEAQ (reference sequence). The J segment lost 3 bases and the V segment lost 5 bases, leaving 3 bases of the junction unmatched. The CDR3 runs to 15 residues. CDR3 sequence: CASSGLAGGYNEQFF. The CDR3 DNA is TGTGCCAGCAGCGGCCTAGCGGGGGGCTACAATGAGCAGTTCTTC.

This sequence joins TRBV14 and TRBJ2-2, with 8 bases identical to TRBD1. The CDR3 sequence is 16 residues long. Germline trimming cut 1 base from V and 4 bases from J; bases unmatched to any gene: 5. CDR1 and CDR2 (germline): SGHDN, FVKESK. The CDR3 sequence: CASSQVQGAGTGELFF. CDR3 sequence (DNA): TGTGCCAGCAGCCAAGTCCAGGGGGCAGGCACCGGGGAGCTGTTTTTT.

The gene calls are TRBV9 and TRBJ1-2; no definite D call. Trimming stripped 0 bases from V and 3 bases from J, with 12 bases between. Germline lookup yields CDR1 SGDLS and CDR2 YYNGEE. This CDR3 spans 15 amino acids. The CDR3 nucleotides are TGTGCCAGCAGCGTAGAGGACTCGTTTTACTATGGCTACACCTTC. Amino acid sequence: CASSVEDSFYYGYTF.

This chain joins TRBV24-1 and TRBJ2-1; 9 bases fit TRBD1. Unmatched junction bases numbered 5, after V lost 4 bases and J lost 2 bases. Germline CDR1 is KGHDR and CDR2 is SFDVKD. The CDR3 runs to 16 residues. CDR3 residues: CATSDRGTGTYNEQFF. For the CDR3, the DNA is TGTGCCACCAGTGACCGAGGGACAGGGACCTACAATGAGCAGTTCTTC.

The rearrangement uses TRBV5-1 and TRBJ1-2; maybe TRBD1 (5 bases). Germline CDR1 SGHRS, CDR2 YFSETQ. V was pared by 5 bases and J by 3 bases, with 11 bases between. This CDR3 has 13 residues. CDR3 in DNA: TGCGCCAGCAGAGCCAGGGTAGACTATGGCTACACCTTC. Translating gives CASRARVDYGYTF.

The rearrangement joins TRBV4-3 to TRBJ1-4, with 8 bases aligning to TRBD1. CDR1 and CDR2 from the germline V gene are LGHNA and YSLEER. The CDR3 totals 16 residues. V trimming: 0 bases; J trimming: 6 bases; junction bases outside the gene matches: 6. The CDR3 nucleotides are TGCGCCAGCAGCCAAGATCCTGGACAGGGCTATGAAAAACTGTTTTTT. It yields the protein CASSQDPGQGYEKLFF.

This chain links TRBV11-2 with TRBJ2-3; the D is unclear. The V gene lost 2 bases and the J gene lost 1 base, with 10 bases spanning the gap. This CDR3 has 15 amino acids. From germline, CDR1 is SGHAT and CDR2 FQNNGV. CDR3 residues: CASSLLTVGTDTQYF. The CDR3 DNA reads as TGTGCCAGCAGCTTACTAACTGTGGGCACAGATACGCAGTATTTT.

The chain couples TRBV7-2 to TRBJ2-4; TRBD2 agrees at 7 bases. The CDR3 runs to 17 residues. CDR1 SGHTA and CDR2 FQGNSA come from the germline V gene. V shed 5 bases, J shed 2 bases, and the junction held 12 bases outside the gene matches. The CDR3 reads CASSAQAGVGTKNIQYF. The CDR3 DNA is TGTGCCAGCAGCGCACAGGCGGGAGTTGGGACCAAAAACATTCAGTACTTC.